These 27 T cell receptor beta chains were sequenced from one sample in a study of vaccination and CD4 T cells after COVID-19. The study sequenced cultured CD4+ T cell DNA using the Oncomine TCR Beta short-read assay. One entry per CDR3 protein results from TCRdb running MiXCR on the PCR reads. The table has about 16,000 distinct CDR3 sequences, around 50% seen once. For these TCRs, the target antigens are not known. As for treatment: approximately 10-day PBMC culture with coronavirus spike peptide pools or control peptides (ViraFEST assay). The starting material was CD4+ T cells from blood, cultured in vitro, obtained before SARS-CoV-2 vaccination. The source is a human donor who had recovered from COVID-19.

V is TRBV2 and J is TRBJ1-1; possibly TRBD1 for D (5 bases). This CDR3 contains 13 residues. V lost 5 bases, J lost 5 bases, and 12 bases lay in between. The germline gives CDR1 SNHLY, CDR2 FYNNEI. As DNA, the CDR3 is TGTGCCAGCAGTCCTGAGAGGACAACTGAAGCTTTCTTT. Translated: CASSPERTTEAFF.

The chain uses TRBV20-1 and TRBJ2-7; 7 positions agree with TRBD1. The CDR3 contains 13 residues. The J segment lost 2 bases and the V segment lost 6 bases, leaving 7 bases of the junction unmatched. CDR1 is DFQATT, CDR2 SNEGSKA, per germline (reference sequence). CDR3 loop: CSARKGGPYEQYF. The CDR3 region has the DNA TGCAGTGCCCGAAAAGGGGGCCCCTACGAGCAGTACTTC.

The chain employs TRBV7-2 and TRBJ1-2; D unclear. V lost 2 bases and J lost 6, with 7 bases in between. The CDR3 runs 12 residues. Germline V gene data show CDR1 as SGHTA and CDR2 as FQGNSA. The CDR3 nucleotides are TGTGCCAGCAGCTTAATAGCGAATGGCTACACCTTC. This codes for CASSLIANGYTF.

This clonotype was observed a handful of times. The chain couples TRBV2 to TRBJ1-1; no reliable D call. CDR3 length equals 11 residues. Germline CDR1 and CDR2: SNHLY and FYNNEI. V lost 3 bases, J lost 5 bases, and 4 bases lay in between. Here the CDR3 reads CASSEETEAFF. The CDR3 DNA reads TGTGCCAGCAGTGAGGAAACTGAAGCTTTCTTT.

The genes are TRBV19 and TRBJ1-3, with 9 bases fitting TRBD1. CDR1 LNHDA and CDR2 SQIVND come from the germline V gene (reference sequence). This CDR3 contains 16 residues. The V gene end was trimmed by 5 bases and the J gene end by 0 bases; junction bases not matched to a gene: 5. The CDR3, as DNA: TGTGCCAGTAGTCGGACAGGGGACTCCTCTGGAAACACCATATATTTT. It codes for CASSRTGDSSGNTIYF.

The J gene is TRBJ1-5, the V gene TRBV20-1, with 10 bases lining up with TRBD1. V lost 5 bases, J lost 0 bases, and 7 bases stayed unmatched. The CDR3 has 16 amino acids. The germline gives CDR1 DFQATT, CDR2 SNEGSKA (reference sequence). The CDR3 region is CSAVPWDRGSNQPQHF. CDR3 in DNA: TGCAGTGCTGTCCCGTGGGACAGGGGTAGCAATCAGCCCCAGCATTTT.

Worth noting for this clonotype: One end of the junction fails to match germline, which may point to a read error. The genes are TRBV7-2 and TRBJ1-2; D is undetermined. The CDR3 covers 15 residues. From germline, CDR1 is SGHTA and CDR2 FQGNSA. DNA for the CDR3: TGCGCCAGCAGCCAAGACGGGAGGGCGCCCTATGGCTACACCTTC. Encoded protein: CASSQDGRAPYGYTF.

The chain carries TRBV7-2 and TRBJ1-1; D unresolved. V dropped 5 bases and J dropped 4 bases, with 14 bases sitting between them. This CDR3 contains 14 residues. Germline loops: CDR1 SGHTA, CDR2 FQGNSA. The CDR3 loop reads CASSLYAGGTEAFF. In nucleotides, the CDR3 is TGTGCCAGCAGCCTTTATGCGGGAGGCACTGAAGCTTTCTTT.

This chain links TRBV19 with TRBJ2-7; D remains ambiguous. This CDR3 has 16 residues. Looked up from germline, CDR1 is LNHDA and CDR2 is SQIVND (reference sequence). Trimming removed 0 bases at V and 1 base at J, with 13 bases between. The CDR3 loop reads CASSIDHGPGSYEQYF. CDR3 nucleotide sequence: TGTGCCAGTAGTATAGATCACGGGCCTGGTTCCTACGAGCAGTACTTC.

The chain employs TRBV6-1 and TRBJ1-2; D is ambiguous. V lost 1 base and J lost 7, with 7 bases in between. This CDR3 region has 12 residues. Germline loops: CDR1 MNHNS, CDR2 SASEGT. The CDR3 sequence: CASSEVPPGYTF. The CDR3 bases are TGTGCCAGCAGTGAAGTCCCCCCTGGCTACACCTTC.

This chain joins TRBV6-2 or TRBV6-3 and TRBJ1-2; a weak D match, TRBD1 (6 bases). CDR3 size: 13 residues. CDR1 is MNHEY and CDR2 is SVGEGT in the germline V gene. Trimming removed 6 bases at V and 4 bases at J, with 12 bases between. The CDR3 DNA is TGTGCCAGCAGCCTGGGACATATCTATGGCTACACCTTC. Protein sequence: CASSLGHIYGYTF.

CDR3 in DNA: TGTGCCAGCAGTTACGGGTTAAAGAATGAGCAGTTCTTC. It translates to CASSYGLKNEQFF. This chain joins TRBV6-5 and TRBJ2-1; D remains ambiguous. The length of the CDR3 is 13 residues. Looked up from germline, CDR1 is MNHEY and CDR2 is SVGAGI. With 2 bases removed from V and 7 bases from J, the gap between germline ends came to 9 bases.

The chain uses TRBV18 and TRBJ1-1; possible D gene TRBD1, 6 bases. Germline V gene data show CDR1 as KGHSH and CDR2 as LQKENI. The CDR3 is 12 amino acids. V was pared by 2 bases and J by 5 bases, with 6 bases between. CDR3 sequence reads: CASSPGQTEAFF. The DNA for the CDR3 is TGTGCCAGCTCACCAGGACAGACTGAAGCTTTCTTT.

This clonotype was found a few times. The gene calls are TRBV27 and TRBJ1-2; no definite D call. The CDR3 runs 15 residues. V shed 2 bases and J shed 5 bases, with 15 bases lying between them. Per the germline V gene, CDR1 is MNHEY and CDR2 is SMNVEV (reference sequence). CDR3 protein: CASSLKKGSSYGYTF. The CDR3 coding sequence is TGTGCCAGCAGTTTAAAGAAGGGCAGCTCGTATGGCTACACCTTC.

This clonotype was counted once. The V gene is TRBV29-1, the J gene TRBJ1-1, with TRBD1 as a possible D gene (5 bases). Germline CDR1 and CDR2: SQVTM and ANQGSEA. V was cut by 3 bases and J by 4 bases, with 18 bases left in between. The CDR3 loop spans 15 amino acids. The DNA for the CDR3 is TGCAGCGTTGAGCGTTGGGGCAGGGAGGGCACTGAAGCTTTCTTT. Its translation is CSVERWGREGTEAFF. Full variable domain (outside the CDR3, taken from reference TRBV29-1 and TRBJ1-1): SAVISQKPSRDICQRGTSLTIQCQVDSQVTMMFWYRQQPGQSLTLIATANQGSEATYESGFVIDKFPISRPNLTFSTLTVSNMSPEDSSIYLCSVERWGREGTEAFFGQGTRLTVV.

The J gene is TRBJ2-5, the V gene TRBV12-3 or TRBV12-4; D is unresolved. V lost 6 bases and J lost 5, with 16 bases in between. The CDR3 is made up of 14 amino acids. CDR3 nucleotide sequence: TGTGCCAGCAGACCAATGGGGAAACCGGAGACCCAGTACTTC. Its protein is CASRPMGKPETQYF.

The V gene is TRBV15, the J gene TRBJ2-2, with unresolved D. Trimming removed 0 bases from V and 3 bases from J, with 5 bases in between. Germline assignment: CDR1 LNHNV and CDR2 YYDKDF (reference sequence). The CDR3 is 14 amino acids. The CDR3 loop is CATSRDLYTGELFF. The DNA of the CDR3 is TGTGCCACCAGCAGAGATCTCTACACCGGGGAGCTGTTTTTT.

This rearrangement joins TRBV7-2 to TRBJ1-1; the D is unclear. This CDR3 contains 17 residues. CDR1 and CDR2 from the germline V gene are SGHTA and FQGNSA. V shed 1 base and J shed 1 base, with 16 bases lying between them. The CDR3 loop reads CASSLEDVASSNTEAFF. The CDR3 bases are TGTGCCAGCAGCTTAGAGGATGTTGCCAGCTCGAACACTGAAGCTTTCTTT.

The chain links TRBV20-1 to TRBJ2-3; the D gene is possibly TRBD2 (6 bases). The germline V and J ends were trimmed by 3 bases and 1 base, with 20 bases remaining between them. The CDR3 length is 17 residues. Per the germline V gene, CDR1 is DFQATT and CDR2 is SNEGSKA (reference sequence). The CDR3 sequence is CSASGARASAGTDTQYF. The CDR3 nucleotides read TGCAGTGCTAGTGGTGCCCGGGCTAGCGCGGGCACAGATACGCAGTATTTT.

The CDR3 loop is CSARDLAGAGTEAFF. DNA of the CDR3: TGCAGTGCTAGAGATCTGGCAGGGGCTGGCACTGAAGCTTTCTTT. The chain uses TRBV20-1 and TRBJ1-1; possible D gene TRBD1, 6 bases. V was shortened by 0 bases and J by 4 bases, with 15 bases between the two germline ends. CDR1 and CDR2 from the germline V gene are DFQATT and SNEGSKA (reference sequence). The CDR3 is 15 residues long.

The chain combines TRBV7-8 with TRBJ1-3, with D perhaps matching TRBD1 (5 bases). Germline values: CDR1 SGHVS, CDR2 FQNEAQ. CDR3 length equals 15 residues. Trimming took off 5 bases at V and 4 bases at J, with 15 bases between the two ends. The CDR3 nucleotides are TGTGCCAGCAGCCTGGGGGAGACGAGGGGAAACACCATATATTTT. This gives the protein CASSLGETRGNTIYF.

This clonotype occurred once. J is TRBJ1-1 and V is TRBV27, with 8 bases lining up with TRBD1. V shed 3 bases, J shed 7 bases, and the junction held 4 bases outside the gene matches. CDR1 is MNHEY, CDR2 SMNVEV, per germline (reference sequence). The CDR3 has 13 residues. The DNA for the CDR3 is TGTGCCAGCAGTTTCGTGACAGGGGTTGAAGCTTTCTTT. It translates to CASSFVTGVEAFF.

V is TRBV2 and J is TRBJ2-1; perhaps TRBD1 as D (5 bases). Trimming cost V 4 bases and J 7 bases, with 17 bases left between them. Per the germline V gene, CDR1 is SNHLY and CDR2 is FYNNEI. The CDR3 is made up of 15 amino acids. The CDR3: CASSVRRGQGNEQFF. CDR3 in DNA: TGTGCCAGCAGTGTTCGAAGGGGCCAAGGGAATGAGCAGTTCTTC. The entire variable domain, with the rest obtained from reference TRBV2 and TRBJ2-1, is as follows: EPEVTQTPSHQVTQMGQEVILRCVPISNHLYFYWYRQILGQKVEFLVSFYNNEISEKSEIFDDQFSVERPDGSNFTLKIRSTKLEDSAMYFCASSVRRGQGNEQFFGPGTRLTVL.

The gene calls are TRBV10-3 and TRBJ1-2; 7 bases agree with TRBD1. The V and J ends lost 8 bases and 1 base, in that order; junction bases with no gene match: 10. There are 15 residues in the CDR3. The germline V gene has CDR1 ENHRY and CDR2 SYGVKD. CDR3 sequence reads: CAIETQGSVNYGYTF. The CDR3 region has the DNA TGTGCCATCGAAACACAGGGGTCAGTTAACTATGGCTACACCTTC.

The chain has TRBV20-1 and TRBJ2-3; 10 bases are a match to TRBD2. Trimming took 5 bases from V and 0 from J; bases not matched to a gene: 17. The CDR3 spans 19 residues. Germline V gene sequence: CDR1 DFQATT, CDR2 SNEGSKA (reference sequence). CDR3 in amino acids: CSAWGVGSTSGTSTDTQYF. The CDR3 nucleotides are TGCAGTGCTTGGGGGGTCGGTAGCACTAGCGGGACAAGCACAGATACGCAGTATTTT.

This chain connects TRBV5-5 to TRBJ2-2; 9 nucleotides match TRBD1. After removal of 3 bases from V and 6 bases from J, the junction contained 9 bases not matched to a gene. Germline lookup yields CDR1 SGHKS and CDR2 YYEKEE (reference sequence). The CDR3 has 16 residues. CDR3 residues: CASSSPGQGISGELFF. The CDR3 DNA follows: TGTGCCAGCAGCTCGCCGGGACAGGGTATTTCCGGGGAGCTGTTTTTT.

This clonotype has more than one count but fewer than ten. The chain combines TRBV7-9 with TRBJ2-5; D not certain. Per the germline V gene, CDR1 is SEHNR and CDR2 is FQNEAQ (reference sequence). V shed 0 bases and J shed 2 bases, with 16 bases lying between them. This CDR3 has 17 amino acids. Here the CDR3 DNA reads TGTGCCAGCAGCTTAGCATCCCTAGAGCTTGATCAAGAGACCCAGTACTTC. Translating gives CASSLASLELDQETQYF.